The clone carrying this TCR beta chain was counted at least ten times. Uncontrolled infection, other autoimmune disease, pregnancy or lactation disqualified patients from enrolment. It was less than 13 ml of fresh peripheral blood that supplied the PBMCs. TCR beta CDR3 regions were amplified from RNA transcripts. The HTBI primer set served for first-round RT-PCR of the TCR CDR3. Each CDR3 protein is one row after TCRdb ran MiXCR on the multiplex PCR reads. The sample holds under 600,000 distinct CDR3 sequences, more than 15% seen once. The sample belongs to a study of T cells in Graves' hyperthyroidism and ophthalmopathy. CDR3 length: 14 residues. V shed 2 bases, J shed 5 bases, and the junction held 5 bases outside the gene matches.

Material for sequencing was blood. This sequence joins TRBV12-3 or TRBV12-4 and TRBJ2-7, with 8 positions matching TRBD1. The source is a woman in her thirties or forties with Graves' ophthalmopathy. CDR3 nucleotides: TGTGCCAGCAGTTTACTGACAGGGGACGACGAGCAGTACTTC. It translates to CASSLLTGDDEQYF.